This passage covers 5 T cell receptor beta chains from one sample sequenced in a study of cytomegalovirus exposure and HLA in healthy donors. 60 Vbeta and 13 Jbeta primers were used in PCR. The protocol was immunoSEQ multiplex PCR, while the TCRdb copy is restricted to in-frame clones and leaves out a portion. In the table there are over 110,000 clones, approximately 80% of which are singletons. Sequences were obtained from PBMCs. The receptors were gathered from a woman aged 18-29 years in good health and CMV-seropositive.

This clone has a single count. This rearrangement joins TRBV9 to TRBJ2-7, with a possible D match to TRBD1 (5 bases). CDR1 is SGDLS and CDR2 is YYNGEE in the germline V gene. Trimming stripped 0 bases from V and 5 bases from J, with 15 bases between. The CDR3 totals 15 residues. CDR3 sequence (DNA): TGTGCCAGCAGCGTAGGCAGGGTGAGTTTCCACGAGCAGTACTTC. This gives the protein CASSVGRVSFHEQYF.

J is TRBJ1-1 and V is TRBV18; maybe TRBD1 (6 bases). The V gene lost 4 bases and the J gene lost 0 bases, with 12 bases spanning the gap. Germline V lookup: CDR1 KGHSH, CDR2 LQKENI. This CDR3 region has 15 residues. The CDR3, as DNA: TGTGCCAGCTCACATTACGGACAGATGAACACTGAAGCTTTCTTT. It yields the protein CASSHYGQMNTEAFF.

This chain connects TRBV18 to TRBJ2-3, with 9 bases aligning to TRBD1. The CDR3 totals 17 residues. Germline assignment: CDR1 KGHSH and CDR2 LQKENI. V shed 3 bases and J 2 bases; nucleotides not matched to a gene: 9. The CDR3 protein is CASSPWGQGLPTDTQYF. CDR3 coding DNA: TGTGCCAGCTCACCTTGGGGACAGGGACTCCCCACAGATACGCAGTATTTT.

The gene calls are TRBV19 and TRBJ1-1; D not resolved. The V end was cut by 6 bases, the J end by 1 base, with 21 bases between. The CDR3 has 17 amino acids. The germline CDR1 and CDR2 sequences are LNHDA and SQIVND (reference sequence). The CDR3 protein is CASSRELQARGNTEAFF. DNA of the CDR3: TGTGCCAGTAGCCGGGAGCTGCAGGCTCGGGGGAACACTGAAGCTTTCTTT.

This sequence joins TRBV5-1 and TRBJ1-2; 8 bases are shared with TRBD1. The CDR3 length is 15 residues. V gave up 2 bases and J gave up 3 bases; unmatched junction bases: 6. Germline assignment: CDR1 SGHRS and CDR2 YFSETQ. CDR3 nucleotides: TGCGCCAGCAGCTTCGGGGACAGGCAGGACTATGGCTACACCTTC. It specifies CASSFGDRQDYGYTF.